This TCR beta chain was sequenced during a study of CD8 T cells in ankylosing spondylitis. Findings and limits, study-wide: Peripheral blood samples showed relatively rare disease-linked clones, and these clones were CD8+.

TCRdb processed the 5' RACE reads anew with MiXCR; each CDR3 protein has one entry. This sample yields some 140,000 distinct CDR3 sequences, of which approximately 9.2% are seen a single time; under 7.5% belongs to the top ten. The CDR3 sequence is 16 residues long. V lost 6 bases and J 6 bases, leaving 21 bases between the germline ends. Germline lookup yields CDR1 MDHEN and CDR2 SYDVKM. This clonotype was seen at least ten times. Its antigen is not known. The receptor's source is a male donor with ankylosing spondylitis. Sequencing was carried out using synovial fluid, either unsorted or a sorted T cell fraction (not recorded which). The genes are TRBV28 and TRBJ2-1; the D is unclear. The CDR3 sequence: CASRTRWVTLTNEQFF. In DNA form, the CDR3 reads TGTGCCAGCAGGACCAGATGGGTCACCCTTACCAATGAGCAGTTCTTC.